This is a list of T cell receptor beta chains from one sample in a study of cytomegalovirus exposure and HLA in healthy donors. Sequenced by immunoSEQ multiplex PCR; TCRdb stores in-frame clones only, minus some. This table holds 150,000 to 200,000 clones, approximately 75% found once. The specimen sequenced was PBMCs. The source is a girl aged 10 to 17 in good health and CMV-seronegative. Each CDR3 is given with its conserved first and last residue. The order of the fields is J gene, V gene, CDR3 protein.

>TRBJ2-2|TRBV27
CASRLGPGTGELFF
>TRBJ2-5|TRBV5-4
CASSFKRGGTGETQYF
>TRBJ2-2|TRBV2
CASTETSGRMTGELFF
>TRBJ1-2|TRBV9
CASSGKGTGSLQDYGYTF
>TRBJ1-5|TRBV4-2
CASSQGQSDQPQHF
>TRBJ1-1|TRBV7-2
CASSLSVPNTEAFF
>TRBJ1-3|TRBV6-5
CASSYSKTVGNTIYF
>TRBJ1-1|TRBV5-1
CASSLVGEQTEAFF
>TRBJ2-2|TRBV9
CASSAPTSSGELFF
>TRBJ1-1|TRBV18
CASSPKQGEGEAFF
>TRBJ1-5|TRBV7-6
CASSPGATGYQPQHF
>TRBJ2-1|TRBV6-8
CASSLDQTDPHEQFF
>TRBJ2-3|TRBV7-9
CASSSTGASTDTQYF
>TRBJ1-2|TRBV9
CASSEGAGTNYGYTF
>TRBJ2-2|TRBV29-1
CSALTGTFTGELFF
>TRBJ2-2|TRBV18
CASSPPSWAGELFF
>TRBJ1-3|TRBV5-4
CASSAGQGGSGNTIYF
>TRBJ1-4|TRBV6-1
CASSLTATNEKLFF
>TRBJ1-6|TRBV27
CASRLLMVQGDSPLHF
>TRBJ2-7|TRBV6-5
CASSFGTGASEQYF
>TRBJ2-2|TRBV5-1
CASSSTGDTGELFF
>TRBJ1-6|TRBV6-5
CAIRSSYNSPLHF
>TRBJ2-1|TRBV4-1
CASSRSELSNEQFF
>TRBJ2-1|TRBV29-1
CSVEGQGLYNEQFF
>TRBJ1-2|TRBV10-1
CASSLGQNYGYTF
>TRBJ1-6|TRBV6-6
CASSYSWGDNSPLHF
>TRBJ2-7|TRBV27
CASSAGTGWTYEQYF
>TRBJ2-7|TRBV30
CAWRLAPSSYEQYF
>TRBJ2-3|TRBV5-4
CASSSTSGGAADTQYF
>TRBJ2-3|TRBV1
CTSTSGPSGGMDTQYF
>TRBJ2-7|TRBV27
CASSLSSSGGSYEQYF
>TRBJ2-6|TRBV27
CASSKSPAMTYSGANVLTF
>TRBJ1-6|TRBV27
CASRNNEGVGSPLHF
>TRBJ2-7|TRBV7-9
CASSWDTAYEQYF
>TRBJ2-7|TRBV14
CASSPVAGAYEQYF
>TRBJ2-6|TRBV13
CASSLGHRRLGANVLTF
>TRBJ2-3|TRBV5-8
CASSLGILAGYGDTQYF
>TRBJ1-1|TRBV5-6
CASSFAGTGGMGAFF
>TRBJ1-6|TRBV27
CASSFGIGGGNSPLHF
>TRBJ1-1|TRBV18
CASSPVQENTEAFF
>TRBJ2-2|TRBV25-1
CASSDRGRSNTGELFF
>TRBJ1-1|TRBV29-1
CSVWTGNTEAFF
>TRBJ1-1|TRBV7-6
CASSLASGQGDTEAFF
>TRBJ2-3|TRBV2
CASSEVPLAGLDTQYF
>TRBJ1-4|TRBV30
CAWFDRGTNEKLFF
>TRBJ2-2|TRBV9
CASSTGLALGELFF
>TRBJ1-2|TRBV6-5
CASSYEGRGYGYTF
>TRBJ1-1|TRBV2
CASRGDSTNTEAFF
>TRBJ1-1|TRBV27
CASSEVGGNTEAFF
>TRBJ1-5|TRBV30
CACTRGGNQPQHF
>TRBJ1-1|TRBV7-8
CASTPLAGTEAFF
>TRBJ1-2|TRBV5-6
CASRATGASGYTF
>TRBJ1-5|TRBV19
CASSVEDGQPQHF
>TRBJ1-1|TRBV19
CASKAGKNTEAFF
>TRBJ2-2|TRBV11-3
CASSPTTSGLNTGELFF
>TRBJ2-1|TRBV15
CATSREFAREDNEQFF
>TRBJ1-2|TRBV29-1
CSVEWSRSGYTF
>TRBJ1-4|TRBV30
CAWRETDRGYEKLFF
>TRBJ2-1|TRBV2
CASSENNYPYNEQFF